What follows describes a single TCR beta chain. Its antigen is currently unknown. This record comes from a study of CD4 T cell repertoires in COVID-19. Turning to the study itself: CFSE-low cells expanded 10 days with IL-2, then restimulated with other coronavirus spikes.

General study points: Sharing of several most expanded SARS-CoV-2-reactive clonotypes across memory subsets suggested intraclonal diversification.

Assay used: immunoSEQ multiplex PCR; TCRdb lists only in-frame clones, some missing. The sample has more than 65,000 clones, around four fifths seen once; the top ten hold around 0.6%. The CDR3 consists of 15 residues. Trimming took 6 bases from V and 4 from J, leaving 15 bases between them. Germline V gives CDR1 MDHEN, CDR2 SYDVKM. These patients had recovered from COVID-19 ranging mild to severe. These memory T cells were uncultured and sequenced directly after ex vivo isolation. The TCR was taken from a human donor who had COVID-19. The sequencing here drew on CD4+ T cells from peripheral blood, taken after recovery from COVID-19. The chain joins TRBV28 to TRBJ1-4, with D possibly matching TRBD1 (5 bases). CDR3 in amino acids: CASRGGDLGNEKLFF. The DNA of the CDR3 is TGTGCCAGCAGGGGTGGGGACCTAGGTAATGAAAAACTGTTTTTT.